Shown below are 10 T cell receptor beta chains from a single sample sequenced in a study of vaccination and CD4 T cells after COVID-19. Which antigens these TCRs recognize remains unknown. Cultured CD4+ T-cell DNA underwent Oncomine TCR Beta short-read sequencing. TCRdb processed the PCR reads anew with MiXCR; each CDR3 protein has one entry. The sample has about 18,000 distinct CDR3 sequences, about 48% seen once. Stated time point: late sampling 161 to 241 days after vaccination in a few convalescent patients. Noted treatment: approximately 9-day PBMC culture with coronavirus spike peptide pools or control peptides (ViraFEST assay). The material was CD4+ T cells from blood, cultured in vitro, obtained about 7 months after SARS-CoV-2 vaccination. The receptors come from a human donor who had recovered from COVID-19.

The V gene is TRBV5-1, the J gene TRBJ1-2; D is unclear. The CDR3 covers 14 residues. The ends were cut back, 4 bases at V and 2 bases at J, with 12 bases in the middle. Germline CDR1 and CDR2: SGHRS and YFSETQ. This CDR3 reads CASSGRTGNYGYTF. CDR3 bases: TGCGCCAGCAGCGGCAGGACGGGCAACTATGGCTACACCTTC.

This rearrangement joins TRBV7-2 to TRBJ2-7; 7 bases match TRBD1. The CDR3 consists of 14 residues. The ends lost 7 bases at V and 0 bases at J; junction bases unmatched: 6. Germline CDR1 and CDR2: SGHTA and FQGNSA. The CDR3 reads CASKLSGGSYEQYF. For the CDR3, the DNA is TGTGCCAGCAAGCTTTCAGGGGGCTCCTACGAGCAGTACTTC.

This clonotype was recorded a few times. This chain connects TRBV7-2 to TRBJ1-1; D uncertain. This CDR3 comprises 14 residues. V dropped 3 bases and J dropped 4 bases, with 12 bases sitting between them. The V gene's germline CDR1 is SGHTA and CDR2 FQGNSA. CDR3 nucleotides: TGTGCCAGCAGCTTTACATCTGGGCTCACTGAAGCTTTCTTT. It is translated as CASSFTSGLTEAFF.

V gene TRBV7-9 combines with J gene TRBJ2-5, with 13 nucleotides matching TRBD2. V trimming: 8 bases; J trimming: 3 bases; junction bases outside the gene matches: 0. The CDR3 runs to 13 residues. The germline V gene has CDR1 SEHNR and CDR2 FQNEAQ (reference sequence). CDR3: CASGTSGEETQYF. As DNA, the CDR3 is TGTGCCAGCGGGACTAGCGGGGAAGAGACCCAGTACTTC.

V is TRBV24-1 and J is TRBJ2-1, with D maybe TRBD2 (6 bases). Trimming shortened V by 3 bases and J by 9 bases, and 11 bases separated the two germline ends. This CDR3 spans 13 amino acids. Germline values: CDR1 KGHDR, CDR2 SFDVKD. In DNA form, the CDR3 reads TGTGCCACCAGTGATGAAGGACTACCTGAGCAGTTCTTC. Its translation: CATSDEGLPEQFF.

The chain has TRBV5-1 and TRBJ1-2; a possible D gene is TRBD1 (6 bases). The germline V gene encodes CDR1 SGHRS and CDR2 YFSETQ. The CDR3 runs 16 residues. The V and J ends lost 0 bases and 4 bases respectively, with 16 bases between them. In DNA form, the CDR3 reads TGCGCCAGCAGCTTGGTTGTGGGGGCAAGCACCTATGGCTACACCTTC. Its translation is CASSLVVGASTYGYTF. Filled out from reference TRBV5-1 and TRBJ1-2, the complete variable domain reads KAGVTQTPRYLIKTRGQQVTLSCSPISGHRSVSWYQQTPGQGLQFLFEYFSETQRNKGNFPGRFSGRQFSNSRSEMNVSTLELGDSALYLCASSLVVGASTYGYTFGSGTRLTVV.

The chain carries TRBV20-1 and TRBJ1-2; the match to TRBD1 covers 11 bases. The CDR3 runs 16 residues. Germline CDR1 reads DFQATT; CDR2 reads SNEGSKA (reference sequence). Trimming took 5 bases from V and 6 from J; bases not matched to a gene: 14. The CDR3 reads CSASASGTGGMNGYTF. DNA of the CDR3: TGCAGTGCTTCGGCCTCCGGGACAGGGGGTATGAATGGCTACACCTTC.

This clonotype was counted only a few times. CDR3 loop: CASGTGDGETQYF. CDR3 sequence (DNA): TGTGCCAGCGGGACAGGGGACGGAGAGACCCAGTACTTC. The chain joins TRBV6-1 to TRBJ2-5; 10 bases align to TRBD1. The CDR3 runs 13 residues. Trimming at V came to 8 bases and at J to 4 bases, leaving 4 bases not matched to a gene. CDR1 and CDR2 (germline): MNHNS, SASEGT.

The gene calls are TRBV20-1 and TRBJ2-7; 8 bases are a match to TRBD1. This CDR3 region has 15 residues. The germline V gene encodes CDR1 DFQATT and CDR2 SNEGSKA (reference sequence). V lost 0 bases, J lost 0 bases, and 4 bases stayed unmatched. The CDR3 reads CSARDSGTGSYEQYF. The CDR3 DNA follows: TGCAGTGCTAGAGACTCCGGGACAGGCTCCTACGAGCAGTACTTC.

This chain uses TRBV7-8 with TRBJ2-3, with 11 positions matching TRBD1. Unmatched junction bases numbered 14, after V lost 5 bases and J lost 4 bases. This CDR3 has 18 residues. From germline, CDR1 is SGHVS and CDR2 FQNEAQ. The CDR3 sequence is CASSPALPGQGDADTQYF. Here the CDR3 DNA reads TGTGCCAGCAGCCCAGCGTTACCGGGACAGGGGGATGCAGATACGCAGTATTTT.